This paragraph covers one TCR beta chain sequence. Its antigen remains unidentified. These data are taken from a study of PD-1 blockade in classical Hodgkin lymphoma. General study results and limits: Underlying causes for the observed repertoire differences were not defined, possibly disease activity or prior therapy. By C4D1, CD4+ diversity increased significantly, especially in complete responders. Newly diagnosed patients reportedly trailed healthy donors in baseline TCR diversity.

The repertoire was sequenced with immunoSEQ multiplex PCR; TCRdb's copy has only in-frame clones and lacks some. Of more than 50,000 clones in the sample, 65% to 75% were seen once. Each of the patients experienced relapse following autologous stem cell transplantation, and their brentuximab vedotin exposure differed. Trimming shortened V by 2 bases and J by 5 bases, and 12 bases separated the two germline ends. The CDR3 sequence is 14 residues long. Germline lookup yields CDR1 SGHAT and CDR2 FQNNGV. This TCR was recovered from a human donor with classical Hodgkin lymphoma. This specimen was peripheral blood mononuclear cells (PBMCs), taken before the second cycle of nivolumab. The chain carries TRBV11-2 and TRBJ1-1, with D possibly being TRBD1 (6 bases). This CDR3 reads CASSLQGKGTEAFF. In DNA, the CDR3 is TGTGCCAGCAGCTTACAGGGGAAGGGAACTGAAGCTTTCTTT.